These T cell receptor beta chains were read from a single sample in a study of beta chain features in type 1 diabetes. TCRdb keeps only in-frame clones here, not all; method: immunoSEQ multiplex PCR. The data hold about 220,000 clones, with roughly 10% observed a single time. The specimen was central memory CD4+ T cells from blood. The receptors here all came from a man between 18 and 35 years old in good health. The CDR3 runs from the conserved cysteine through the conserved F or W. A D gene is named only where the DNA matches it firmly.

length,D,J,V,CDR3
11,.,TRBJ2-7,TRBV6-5,CASRGTGEQYF
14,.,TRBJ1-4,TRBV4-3,CASSQDTGGWKLFF
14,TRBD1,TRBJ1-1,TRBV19,CASSPRTGATEAFF
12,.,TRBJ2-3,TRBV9,CASSVVADTQYF
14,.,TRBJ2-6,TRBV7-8,CASSLGYGANVLTF
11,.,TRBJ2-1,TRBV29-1,CSTGRDNEQFF
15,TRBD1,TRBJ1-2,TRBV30,CAWIRDRVSSRGYTF
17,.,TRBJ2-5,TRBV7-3,CASSFSPPGGSGETQYF
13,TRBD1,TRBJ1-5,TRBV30,CAWSKDRVQPQHF
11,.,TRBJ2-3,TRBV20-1,CSGILSDTQYF
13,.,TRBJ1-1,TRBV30,CAWARRGNTEAFF
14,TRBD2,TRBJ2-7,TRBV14,CASSQLAGAREQYF
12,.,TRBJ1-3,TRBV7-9,CAPAASGNTIYF
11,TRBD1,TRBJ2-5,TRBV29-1,CSVRGQGPCHF
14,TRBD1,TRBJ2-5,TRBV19,CASRDRPSQETQYF
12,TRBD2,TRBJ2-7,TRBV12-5,CASGGGHYEQYF
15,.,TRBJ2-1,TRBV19,CASSIDPSLYNEQFF
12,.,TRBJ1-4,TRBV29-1,CSVASPGVELFF
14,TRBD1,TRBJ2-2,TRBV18,CASKQGHDTGELFF
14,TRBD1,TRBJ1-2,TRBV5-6,CASSWTGEANGYTF
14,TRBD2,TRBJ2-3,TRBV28,CASTSGGYTDTQYF
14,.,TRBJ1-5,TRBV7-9,CASSLWGSGSPQHF